The clone carrying this TCR beta chain was seen only a few times. What it binds is not known. CDR3 length equals 12 residues. Trimming cost V 6 bases and J 6 bases; bases outside gene matches: 2. Donor samples were obtained from healthy Caucasian individuals from Russia, aged 6 to 90. Extraction of total RNA produced a minimum of 5 micrograms from each sample. Sample-barcoded 5' priming and a J-beta primer mix drove a second PCR of roughly 6 to 12 cycles. Each cDNA molecule was tagged by a template-switch adaptor with 12 random nucleotides. TCRdb processed the 5' RACE reads anew with MiXCR; each CDR3 protein has one entry. The sample shows about 1,500,000 distinct CDR3 sequences, roughly 45% of them seen only once. This specimen comes from a study of blood T cells in healthy people across ages. Findings of the study overall: Unsorted PBMCs ruled out conclusive naive versus antigen-experienced comparison.

The sample taken for sequencing was blood. The origin of this receptor is a woman aged 18-29 years in good health. The V gene is TRBV12-3 or TRBV12-4, the J gene TRBJ2-1; 7 nucleotides line up with TRBD2. As DNA, the CDR3 is TGTGCCAGCAGGCGGGGGTCCAATGAGCAGTTCTTC. Amino acids: CASRRGSNEQFF.